What follows is one T cell receptor (beta chain) and its context. Germline trimming cut 6 bases from V and 5 bases from J; bases unmatched to any gene: 14. Germline V gene lookup returns CDR1 MGHDK and CDR2 SYGVNS. The CDR3 has 16 residues. The data stem from a study of blood T cell repertoires in COVID-19. Profiled with immunoSEQ multiplex PCR; TCRdb holds only in-frame clones, not every one. The table lists 350,000 to 400,000 clones, less than 90% of them singletons, with just under 3% in the top ten. The study assigned cohorts using participant-reported clinical history. This TCR derives from a woman aged 30 to 39 who had recovered from COVID-19. The chain carries TRBV25-1 and TRBJ2-7; TRBD1 agrees at 9 bases. Material for sequencing was PBMCs or T cells enriched from blood (not recorded which). CDR3 sequence (DNA): TGTGCCAGCAGCCTACACCCCGGGACAGGGAGCCACGAGCAGTACTTC. This encodes CASSLHPGTGSHEQYF.